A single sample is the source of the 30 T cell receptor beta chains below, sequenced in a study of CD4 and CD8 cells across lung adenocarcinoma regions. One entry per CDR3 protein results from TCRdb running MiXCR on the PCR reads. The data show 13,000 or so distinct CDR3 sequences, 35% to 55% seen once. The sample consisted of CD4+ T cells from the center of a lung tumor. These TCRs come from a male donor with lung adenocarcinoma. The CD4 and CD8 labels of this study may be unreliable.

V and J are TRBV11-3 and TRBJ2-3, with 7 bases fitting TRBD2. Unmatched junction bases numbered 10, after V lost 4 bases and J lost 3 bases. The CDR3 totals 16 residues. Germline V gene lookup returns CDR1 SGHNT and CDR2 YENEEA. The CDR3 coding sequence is TGTGCCAGCAGCTCCTACTATCCCGGGAGGACAGATACGCAGTATTTT. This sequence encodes CASSSYYPGRTDTQYF. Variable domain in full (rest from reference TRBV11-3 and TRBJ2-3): EAGVVQSPRYKIIEKKQPVAFWCNPISGHNTLYWYLQNLGQGPELLIRYENEEAVDDSQLPKDRFSAERLKGVDSTLKIQPAELGDSAVYLCASSSYYPGRTDTQYFGPGTRLTVL.

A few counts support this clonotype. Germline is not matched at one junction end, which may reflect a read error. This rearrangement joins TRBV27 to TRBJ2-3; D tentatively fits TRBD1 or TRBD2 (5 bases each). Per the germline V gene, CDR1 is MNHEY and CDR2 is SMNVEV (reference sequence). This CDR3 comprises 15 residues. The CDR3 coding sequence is TGTGGCAGCGGCTCGGGGCTGCAATACAAAAACACTCAGTATTTT. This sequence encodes CGSGSGLQYKNTQYF.

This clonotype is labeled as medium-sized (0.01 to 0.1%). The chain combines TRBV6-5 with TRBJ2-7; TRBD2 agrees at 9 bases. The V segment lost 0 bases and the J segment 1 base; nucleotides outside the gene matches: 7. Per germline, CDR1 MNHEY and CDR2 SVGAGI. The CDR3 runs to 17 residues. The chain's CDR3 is CASSYSRPAGGSYEQYF. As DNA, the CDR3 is TGTGCCAGCAGTTACTCGCGGCCAGCGGGAGGATCCTACGAGCAGTACTTC.

CDR3 DNA: TGTGCCAGCAGTTCAGGGAGCAATGAGCAGTTCTTC. This gives the protein CASSSGSNEQFF. This sequence joins TRBV12-3 or TRBV12-4 and TRBJ2-1; tentatively, D is TRBD1 or TRBD2 (5 bases each). This CDR3 has 12 amino acids. V lost 4 bases, J lost 6 bases, and 7 bases lay in between.

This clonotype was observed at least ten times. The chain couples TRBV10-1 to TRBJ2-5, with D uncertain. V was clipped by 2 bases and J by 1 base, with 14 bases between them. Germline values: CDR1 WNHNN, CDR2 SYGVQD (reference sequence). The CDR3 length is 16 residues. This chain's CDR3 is CASSEEVPNSQETQYF. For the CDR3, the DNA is TGCGCCAGCAGTGAGGAGGTACCAAACAGCCAAGAGACCCAGTACTTC.

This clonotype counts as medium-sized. The CDR3: CASSVWDSQETQYF. As DNA, the CDR3 is TGTGCCAGCAGTGTGTGGGACAGTCAAGAGACCCAGTACTTC. The chain couples TRBV6-1 to TRBJ2-5; 7 positions agree with TRBD1. Germline V CDR1 and CDR2: MNHNS, SASEGT. Trimming at V came to 4 bases and at J to 2 bases, leaving 4 bases not matched to a gene. The CDR3 length is 14 residues.

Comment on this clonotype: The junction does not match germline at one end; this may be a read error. In nucleotides, the CDR3 is TGTGCCAGCAGTCTTTTGACAGGGACCAAAGACATTCAGTACTTC. It translates to CASSLLTGTKDIQYF. This chain links TRBV27 with TRBJ2-4; 7 bases are shared with TRBD1. The CDR3 contains 15 residues. Looked up from germline, CDR1 is MNHEY and CDR2 is SMNVEV (reference sequence).

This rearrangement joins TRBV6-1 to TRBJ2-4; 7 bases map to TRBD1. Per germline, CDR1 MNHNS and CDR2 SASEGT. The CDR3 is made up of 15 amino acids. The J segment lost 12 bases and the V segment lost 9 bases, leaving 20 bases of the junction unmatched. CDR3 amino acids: CARGEGGSGRETQYF. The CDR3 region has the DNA TGTGCCAGGGGTGAAGGGGGCAGCGGCCGAGAGACTCAGTACTTC.

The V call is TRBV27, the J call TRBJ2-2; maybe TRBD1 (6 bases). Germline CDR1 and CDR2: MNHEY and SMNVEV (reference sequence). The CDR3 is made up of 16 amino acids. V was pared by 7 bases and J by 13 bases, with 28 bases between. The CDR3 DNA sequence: TGTGCCAGCAATACTTTTGAGGCAGGGAGCACAGGGACGCTGTTTTTT. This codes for CASNTFEAGSTGTLFF.

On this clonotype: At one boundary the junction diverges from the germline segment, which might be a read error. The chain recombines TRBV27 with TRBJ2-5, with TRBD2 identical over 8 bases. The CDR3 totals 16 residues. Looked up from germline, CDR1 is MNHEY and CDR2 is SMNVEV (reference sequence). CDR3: CASSPHRGGAKETQYF. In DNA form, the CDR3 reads TGTGCCAGCAGCCCCCACCGGGGGGGAGCCAAAGAGACTCAGTACTTC.

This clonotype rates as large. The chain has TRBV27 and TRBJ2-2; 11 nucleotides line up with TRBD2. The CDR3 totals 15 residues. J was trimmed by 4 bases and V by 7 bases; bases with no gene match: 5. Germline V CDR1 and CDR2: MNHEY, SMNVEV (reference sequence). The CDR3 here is CASIAGGPGTGELFF. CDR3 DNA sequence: TGTGCCAGCATAGCGGGAGGGCCTGGCACCGGGGAGCTGTTTTTT.

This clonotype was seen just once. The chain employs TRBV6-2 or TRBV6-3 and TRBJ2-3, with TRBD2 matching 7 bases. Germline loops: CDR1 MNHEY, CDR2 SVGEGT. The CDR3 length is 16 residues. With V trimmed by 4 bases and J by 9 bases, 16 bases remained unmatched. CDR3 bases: TGTGCCAGCAGTTTACCAGCGGGAAGGGGTGAAGAGACGCAGTATTTT. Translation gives CASSLPAGRGEETQYF.

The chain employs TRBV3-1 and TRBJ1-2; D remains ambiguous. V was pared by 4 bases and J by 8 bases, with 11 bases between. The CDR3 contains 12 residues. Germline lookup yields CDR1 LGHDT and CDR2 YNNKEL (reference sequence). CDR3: CASSLGGRGYTF. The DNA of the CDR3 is TGTGCCAGCAGCCTGGGAGGACGCGGCTACACCTTC.

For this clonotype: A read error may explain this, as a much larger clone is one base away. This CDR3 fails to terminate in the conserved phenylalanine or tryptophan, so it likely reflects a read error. Here the CDR3 reads CASSSSAKETQYS. For the CDR3, the DNA is TGTGCCAGCAGCTCCTCCGCTAAAGAGACCCAGTACTCC. V and J are TRBV7-2 and TRBJ2-5; D is unresolved. Germline CDR1 is SGHTA and CDR2 is FQGNSA. The CDR3 totals 13 residues. Trimming cost V 4 bases and J 3 bases, with 9 bases left between them.

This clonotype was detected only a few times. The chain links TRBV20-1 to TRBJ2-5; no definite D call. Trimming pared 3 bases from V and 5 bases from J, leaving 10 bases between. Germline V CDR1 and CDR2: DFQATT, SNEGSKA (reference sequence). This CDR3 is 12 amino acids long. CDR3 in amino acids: CSASTRLETQYF. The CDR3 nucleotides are TGCAGTGCTAGTACCAGGCTCGAGACCCAGTACTTC.

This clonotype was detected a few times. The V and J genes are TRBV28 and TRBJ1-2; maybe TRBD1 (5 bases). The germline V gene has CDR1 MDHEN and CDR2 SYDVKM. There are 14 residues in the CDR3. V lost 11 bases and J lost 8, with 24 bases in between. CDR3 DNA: TGTGCCTCCCGAGTACAATCCGGGACTGGAGGCTACACCTTC. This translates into CASRVQSGTGGYTF.

CDR3 sequence reads: CASSYSITSINSPLHF. The CDR3 coding sequence is TGTGCCAGCAGTTACTCGATTACTAGCATTAATTCACCCCTCCACTTT. The gene calls are TRBV6-5 and TRBJ1-6; D is unclear. Per the germline V gene, CDR1 is MNHEY and CDR2 is SVGAGI. Trimming shortened V by 0 bases and J by 6 bases, and 12 bases separated the two germline ends. This CDR3 has 16 residues.

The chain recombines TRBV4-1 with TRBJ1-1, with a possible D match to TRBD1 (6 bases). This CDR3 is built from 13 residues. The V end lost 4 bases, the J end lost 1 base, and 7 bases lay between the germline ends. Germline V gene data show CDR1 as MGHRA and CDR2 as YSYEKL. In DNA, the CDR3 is TGCGCCAGCAGCCCACAGGGGAACACTGAAGCTTTCTTT. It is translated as CASSPQGNTEAFF.

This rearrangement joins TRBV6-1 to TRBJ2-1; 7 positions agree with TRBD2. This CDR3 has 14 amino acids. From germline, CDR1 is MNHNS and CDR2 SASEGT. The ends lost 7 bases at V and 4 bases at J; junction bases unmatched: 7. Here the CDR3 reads CASTPSGTYNEQFF. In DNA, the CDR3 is TGTGCCAGCACGCCTAGCGGCACTTACAATGAGCAGTTCTTC.

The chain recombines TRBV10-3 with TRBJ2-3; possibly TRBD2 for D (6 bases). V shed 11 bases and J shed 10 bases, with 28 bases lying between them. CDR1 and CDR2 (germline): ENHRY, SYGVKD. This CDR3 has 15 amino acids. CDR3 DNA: TGTGCCCTGGGACTCCAGTCCGTGAGTCCAGAGGCGCAGTATTTT. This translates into CALGLQSVSPEAQYF.

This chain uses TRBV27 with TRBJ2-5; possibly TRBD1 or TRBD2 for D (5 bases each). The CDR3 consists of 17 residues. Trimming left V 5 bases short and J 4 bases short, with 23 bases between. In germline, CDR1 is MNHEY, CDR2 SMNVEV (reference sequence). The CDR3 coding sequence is TGTGCCAGCAGTCCGGGGCGAGGAGGTCCTGACCCAGAGACCCAGTACTTC. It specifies CASSPGRGGPDPETQYF.

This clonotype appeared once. The CDR3 DNA reads as TGTGCCAGCGGTAAAAGAGCCAAAGACATGCAGTATTTT. This encodes CASGKRAKDMQYF. The rearrangement links TRBV25-1 to TRBJ2-3; no firm D call. This CDR3 region has 13 residues. The germline gives CDR1 MGHDK, CDR2 SYGVNS. With 8 bases removed from V and 11 bases from J, the gap between germline ends came to 20 bases.

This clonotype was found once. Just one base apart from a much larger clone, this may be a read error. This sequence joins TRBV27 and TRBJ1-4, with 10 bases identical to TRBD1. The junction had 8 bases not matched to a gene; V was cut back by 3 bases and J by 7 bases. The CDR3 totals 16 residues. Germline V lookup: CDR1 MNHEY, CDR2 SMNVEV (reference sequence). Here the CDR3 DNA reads TGTGCCAGCAGTTTTTCCCCTCGGGACAGGGGTGAAAAACTGTTTTTT. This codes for CASSFSPRDRGEKLFF.

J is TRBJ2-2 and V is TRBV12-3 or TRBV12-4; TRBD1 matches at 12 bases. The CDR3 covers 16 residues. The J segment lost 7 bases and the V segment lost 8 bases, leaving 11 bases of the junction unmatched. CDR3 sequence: CASSDGTGGAGGELFF. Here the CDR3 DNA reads TGTGCCAGCTCCGACGGGACAGGGGGCGCCGGCGGGGAGCTGTTTTTT.

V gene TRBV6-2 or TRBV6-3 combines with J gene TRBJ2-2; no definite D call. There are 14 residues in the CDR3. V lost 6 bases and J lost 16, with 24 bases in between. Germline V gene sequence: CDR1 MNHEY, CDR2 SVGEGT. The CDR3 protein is CASREVVRAGKQFF. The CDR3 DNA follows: TGTGCCAGCAGAGAGGTTGTGAGAGCAGGTAAGCAGTTTTTT.

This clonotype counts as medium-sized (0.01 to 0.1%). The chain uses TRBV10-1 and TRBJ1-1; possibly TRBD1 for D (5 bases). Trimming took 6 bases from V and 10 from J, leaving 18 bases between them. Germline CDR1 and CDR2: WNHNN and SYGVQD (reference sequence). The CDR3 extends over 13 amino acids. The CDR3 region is CASSTAGGNRAFF. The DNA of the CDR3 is TGCGCCAGCAGCACTGCGGGGGGGAATAGAGCTTTCTTT.

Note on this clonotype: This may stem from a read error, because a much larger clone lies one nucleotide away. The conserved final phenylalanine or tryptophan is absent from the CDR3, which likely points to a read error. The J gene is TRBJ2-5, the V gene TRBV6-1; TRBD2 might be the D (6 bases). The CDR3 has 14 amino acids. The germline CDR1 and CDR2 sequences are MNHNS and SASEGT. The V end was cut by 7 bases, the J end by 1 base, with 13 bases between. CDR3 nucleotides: TGTGCCAGCACCTGGCGGGGATTCCAAGAGACCCAGTACTTG. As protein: CASTWRGFQETQYL.

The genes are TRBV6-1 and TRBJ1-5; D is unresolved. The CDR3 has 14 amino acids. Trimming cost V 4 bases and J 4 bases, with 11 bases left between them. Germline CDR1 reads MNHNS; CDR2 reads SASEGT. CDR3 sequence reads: CASSAGRLNQPQHF. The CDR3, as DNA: TGTGCCAGCAGTGCCGGCAGGTTAAATCAGCCCCAGCATTTT.

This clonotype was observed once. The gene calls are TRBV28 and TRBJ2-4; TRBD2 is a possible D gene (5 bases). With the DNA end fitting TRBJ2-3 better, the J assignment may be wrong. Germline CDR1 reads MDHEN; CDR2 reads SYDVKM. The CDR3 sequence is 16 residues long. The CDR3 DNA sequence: TGTGCCAGCCGTGTACCGGGGTCGCTAGCAAAAAACACTCAGTATTTT. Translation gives CASRVPGSLAKNTQYF.

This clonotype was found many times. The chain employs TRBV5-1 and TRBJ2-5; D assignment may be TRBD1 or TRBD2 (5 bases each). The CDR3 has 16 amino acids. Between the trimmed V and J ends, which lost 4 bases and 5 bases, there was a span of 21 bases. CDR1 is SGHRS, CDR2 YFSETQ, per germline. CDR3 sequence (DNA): TGCGCCAGCAGCGGGGACCTTAGCGCGGGCGGGGAGACCCAGTACTTC. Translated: CASSGDLSAGGETQYF. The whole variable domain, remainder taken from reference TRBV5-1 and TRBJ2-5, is KAGVTQTPRYLIKTRGQQVTLSCSPISGHRSVSWYQQTPGQGLQFLFEYFSETQRNKGNFPGRFSGRQFSNSRSEMNVSTLELGDSALYLCASSGDLSAGGETQYFGPGTRLLVL.